These 13 T cell receptor beta chains came from one sample sequenced in a study of T cells after yellow fever vaccination. MiXCR, applied by TCRdb to the 5' RACE reads, yields one record per CDR3 protein. The sample shows 450,000 to 650,000 distinct CDR3 sequences, 20% to 25% of them seen only once. Sample: PBMCs, taken 20 to 25 days after the first yellow fever vaccination. These TCRs come from a man between 18 and 35 years old who received the YFV17D yellow fever vaccine.

This clonotype appeared a few times. V is TRBV7-2 and J is TRBJ2-4, with D unresolved. V shed 5 bases and J shed 3 bases, with 20 bases lying between them. The CDR3 length is 17 residues. Germline lookup yields CDR1 SGHTA and CDR2 FQGNSA. CDR3 bases: TGTGCCAGCAGCCGATCCGACCTGGGGTTTAGCAAAAACATTCAGTACTTC. It codes for CASSRSDLGFSKNIQYF.

This clonotype was observed a handful of times. J is TRBJ1-5 and V is TRBV20-1; D remains ambiguous. The CDR3 loop spans 15 amino acids. Deletions cut 5 bases from V and 1 base from J, with 15 bases between. CDR1 DFQATT and CDR2 SNEGSKA come from the germline V gene (reference sequence). The CDR3 DNA follows: TGCAGTGCTGTGATAGGGAAGTGGAGCAATCAGCCCCAGCATTTT. Translating gives CSAVIGKWSNQPQHF.

The CDR3 region is CASSLSFGTGKEETQYF. The CDR3 DNA sequence: TGTGCCAGCAGTTTAAGTTTCGGGACAGGGAAGGAAGAGACCCAGTACTTC. V and J are TRBV27 and TRBJ2-5; 9 positions agree with TRBD1. The CDR3 has 17 amino acids. Germline V gene lookup returns CDR1 MNHEY and CDR2 SMNVEV (reference sequence). Germline trimming cut 2 bases from V and 3 bases from J; bases unmatched to any gene: 10.

V and J are TRBV7-3 and TRBJ2-1; D ambiguous. The CDR3 runs 13 residues. Germline CDR1 SGHTA, CDR2 FQGTGA. Trimming cost V 3 bases and J 5 bases, with 8 bases left between them. The CDR3 nucleotides read TGTGCCAGCAGCTTTGGCATCCACAATGAGCAGTTCTTC. Protein sequence: CASSFGIHNEQFF.

The V and J genes are TRBV10-3 and TRBJ2-1, with a tentative D call TRBD2 (7 bases). Looked up from germline, CDR1 is ENHRY and CDR2 is SYGVKD. Trimming cost V 4 bases and J 4 bases, with 17 bases left between them. This CDR3 is 16 amino acids long. CDR3: CAISVMGGGGYNEQFF. As DNA, the CDR3 is TGTGCCATCAGTGTGATGGGGGGCGGGGGTTACAATGAGCAGTTCTTC.

V is TRBV6-1 and J is TRBJ2-7; 7 nucleotides agree with TRBD1. The CDR3 has 14 amino acids. Germline V gene data show CDR1 as MNHNS and CDR2 as SASEGT. Trimming at V came to 4 bases and at J to 6 bases, leaving 9 bases not matched to a gene. The CDR3 loop is CASSALKTGPEQYV. The DNA for the CDR3 is TGTGCCAGCAGTGCGTTAAAGACAGGGCCCGAGCAGTACGTC.

The chain links TRBV4-2 to TRBJ2-5, with 7 bases fitting TRBD2. CDR1 is LGHNA and CDR2 is YNFKEQ in the germline V gene. With V trimmed by 1 base and J by 0 bases, 17 bases remained unmatched. This CDR3 spans 20 amino acids. Here the CDR3 reads CASSQVPPDPPSGYQETQYF. In nucleotides, the CDR3 is TGTGCCAGCAGCCAAGTTCCGCCCGACCCGCCTAGCGGTTACCAAGAGACCCAGTACTTC.

The chain combines TRBV19 with TRBJ2-2; D is tentatively TRBD1 or TRBD2 (5 bases each). Germline CDR1 LNHDA, CDR2 SQIVND (reference sequence). Trimming removed 1 base from V and 1 base from J, with 13 bases in between. The CDR3 extends over 17 amino acids. CDR3 protein: CASSIGRGAMNTGELFF. CDR3 in DNA: TGTGCCAGTAGTATAGGAAGAGGGGCGATGAACACCGGGGAGCTGTTTTTT.

J is TRBJ2-7 and V is TRBV28; D assignment may be TRBD1 or TRBD2 (5 bases each). The germline gives CDR1 MDHEN, CDR2 SYDVKM. This CDR3 comprises 15 residues. Trimming took off 6 bases at V and 6 bases at J, with 21 bases between the two ends. In DNA, the CDR3 is TGTGCCAGCAGCCCGGCCGGGGACCGATCCCGCGAGCAGTACTTC. Its protein product is CASSPAGDRSREQYF.

The CDR3 reads CASTGTRNTIYF. CDR3 DNA sequence: TGTGCCAGCACTGGGACGCGGAACACCATATATTTT. The chain employs TRBV12-3 or TRBV12-4 and TRBJ1-3; a weak D match, TRBD1 (5 bases). V dropped 7 bases and J dropped 7 bases, with 11 bases sitting between them. This CDR3 is built from 12 residues.

This clonotype was detected only a few times. The rearrangement joins TRBV4-3 to TRBJ1-1; no reliable D call. The CDR3 runs 14 residues. V lost 1 base, J lost 2 bases, and 8 bases lay in between. The V gene's germline CDR1 is LGHNA and CDR2 YSLEER. The CDR3 region is CASSQAGFNTEAFF. The CDR3 region has the DNA TGCGCCAGCAGCCAAGCGGGGTTCAACACTGAAGCTTTCTTT.

This clonotype was counted a few times. The CDR3 sequence is CATSRGFVRDKLFF. The CDR3 DNA is TGTGCCACCAGCAGAGGGTTCGTACGGGATAAACTGTTTTTT. V and J are TRBV15 and TRBJ1-4; D is unclear. CDR1 is LNHNV, CDR2 YYDKDF, per germline (reference sequence). CDR3 length: 14 residues. Trimming took off 1 base at V and 11 bases at J, with 14 bases between the two ends. Full variable domain (outside the CDR3, taken from reference TRBV15 and TRBJ1-4): DAMVIQNPRYQVTQFGKPVTLSCSQTLNHNVMYWYQQKSSQAPKLLFHYYDKDFNNEADTPDNFQSRRPNTSFCFLDIRSPGLGDTAMYLCATSRGFVRDKLFFGSGTQLSVL.

This clonotype came up many times. This chain links TRBV6-2 or TRBV6-3 with TRBJ2-3; 10 bases line up with TRBD1. V trimming: 10 bases; J trimming: 3 bases; junction bases outside the gene matches: 7. Germline CDR1 reads MNHEY; CDR2 reads SVGEGT. The CDR3 sequence is 14 residues long. CDR3 nucleotides: TGTGCCACCACGACAGGGGGCATGACAGATACGCAGTATTTT. Its protein is CATTTGGMTDTQYF.